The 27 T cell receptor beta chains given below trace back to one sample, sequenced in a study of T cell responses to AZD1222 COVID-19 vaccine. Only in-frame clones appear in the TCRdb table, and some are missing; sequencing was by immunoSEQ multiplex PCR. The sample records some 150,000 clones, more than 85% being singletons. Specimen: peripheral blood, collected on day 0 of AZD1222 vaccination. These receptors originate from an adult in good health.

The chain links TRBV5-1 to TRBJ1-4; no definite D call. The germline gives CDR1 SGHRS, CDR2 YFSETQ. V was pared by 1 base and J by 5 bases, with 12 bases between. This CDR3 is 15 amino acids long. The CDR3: CASSLLGQINEKLFF. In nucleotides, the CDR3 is TGCGCCAGCAGCTTGCTAGGGCAGATAAATGAAAAACTGTTTTTT.

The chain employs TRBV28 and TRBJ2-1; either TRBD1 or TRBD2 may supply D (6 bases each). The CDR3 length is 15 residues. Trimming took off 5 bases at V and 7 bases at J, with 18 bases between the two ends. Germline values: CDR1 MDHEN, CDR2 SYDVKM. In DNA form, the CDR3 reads TGTGCCAGCAGTCCCATAGGGGGGATCATAAATGAGCAGTTCTTC. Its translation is CASSPIGGIINEQFF.

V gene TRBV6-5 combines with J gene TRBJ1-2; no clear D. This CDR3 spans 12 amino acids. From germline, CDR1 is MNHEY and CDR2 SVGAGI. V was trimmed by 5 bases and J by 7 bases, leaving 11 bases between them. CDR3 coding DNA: TGTGCCAGCAGTCCCTCCGTCCCTGGCTACACCTTC. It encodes CASSPSVPGYTF.

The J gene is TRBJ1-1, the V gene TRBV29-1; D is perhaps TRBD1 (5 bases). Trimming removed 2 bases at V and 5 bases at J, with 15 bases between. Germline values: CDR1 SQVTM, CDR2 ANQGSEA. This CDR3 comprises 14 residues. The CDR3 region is CSVERVGRGTEAFF. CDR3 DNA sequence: TGCAGCGTTGAAAGAGTGGGGCGAGGAACTGAAGCTTTCTTT.

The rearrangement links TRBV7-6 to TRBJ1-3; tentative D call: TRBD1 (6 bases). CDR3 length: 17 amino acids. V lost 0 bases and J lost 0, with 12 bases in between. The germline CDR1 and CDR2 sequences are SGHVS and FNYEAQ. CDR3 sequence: CASSLAQGPSSGNTIYF. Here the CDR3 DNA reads TGTGCCAGCAGCTTAGCCCAGGGGCCGAGCTCTGGAAACACCATATATTTT.

In DNA form, the CDR3 reads TGTGCCAGCAGATTGGGACCGTTCCATAATTCACCCCTCCACTTT. It yields the protein CASRLGPFHNSPLHF. The chain employs TRBV6-5 and TRBJ1-6; the D gene is possibly TRBD1 (5 bases). This CDR3 contains 15 residues. Germline V gene sequence: CDR1 MNHEY, CDR2 SVGAGI. Trimming stripped 6 bases from V and 5 bases from J, with 14 bases between.

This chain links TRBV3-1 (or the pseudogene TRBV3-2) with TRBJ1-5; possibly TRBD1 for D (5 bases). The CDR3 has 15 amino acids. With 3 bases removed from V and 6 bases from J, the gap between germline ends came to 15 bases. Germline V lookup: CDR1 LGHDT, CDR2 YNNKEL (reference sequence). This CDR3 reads CASSHRQGNRQPQHF. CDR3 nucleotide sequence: TGTGCCAGCAGCCACCGCCAGGGTAACCGTCAGCCCCAGCATTTT.

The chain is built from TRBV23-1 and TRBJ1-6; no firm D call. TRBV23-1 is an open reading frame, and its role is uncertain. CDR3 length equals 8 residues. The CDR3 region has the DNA TGCGGCCGGTCCCCCCTCCACTTT. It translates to CGRSPLHF.

CDR3 nucleotide sequence: TGTGCCACCAGTGATTCTGACAGCCCCCAGCATTTT. Translation gives CATSDSDSPQHF. The rearrangement joins TRBV24-1 to TRBJ1-5, with a possible D match to TRBD1 (5 bases). Germline values: CDR1 KGHDR, CDR2 SFDVKD. V lost 2 bases to trimming and J lost 10 bases, with 8 bases between them. This CDR3 spans 12 amino acids.

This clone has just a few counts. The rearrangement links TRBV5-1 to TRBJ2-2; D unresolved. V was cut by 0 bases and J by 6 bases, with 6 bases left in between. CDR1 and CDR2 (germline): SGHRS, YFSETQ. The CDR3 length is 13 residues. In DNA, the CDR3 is TGCGCCAGCAGCTTGGGGGCGTCCGGGGAGCTGTTTTTT. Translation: CASSLGASGELFF. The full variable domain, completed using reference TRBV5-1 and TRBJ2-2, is KAGVTQTPRYLIKTRGQQVTLSCSPISGHRSVSWYQQTPGQGLQFLFEYFSETQRNKGNFPGRFSGRQFSNSRSEMNVSTLELGDSALYLCASSLGASGELFFGEGSRLTVL.

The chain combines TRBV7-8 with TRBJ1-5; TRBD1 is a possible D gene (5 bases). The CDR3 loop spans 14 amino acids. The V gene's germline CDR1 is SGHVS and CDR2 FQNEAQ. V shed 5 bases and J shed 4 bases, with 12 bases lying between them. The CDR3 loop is CASSRSGDNQPQHF. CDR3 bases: TGTGCCAGCAGCCGGTCGGGGGATAATCAGCCCCAGCATTTT.

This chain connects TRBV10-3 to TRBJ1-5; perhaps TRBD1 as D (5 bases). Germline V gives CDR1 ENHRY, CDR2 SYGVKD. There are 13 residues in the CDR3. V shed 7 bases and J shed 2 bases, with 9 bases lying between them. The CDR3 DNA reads TGTGCCATCACTCCGGGGGGCAATCAGCCCCAGCATTTT. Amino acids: CAITPGGNQPQHF.

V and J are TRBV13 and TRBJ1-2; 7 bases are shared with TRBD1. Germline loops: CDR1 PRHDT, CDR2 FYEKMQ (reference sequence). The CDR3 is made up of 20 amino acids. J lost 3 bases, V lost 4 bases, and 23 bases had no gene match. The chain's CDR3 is CASSSTGYTNPRLPYYGYTF. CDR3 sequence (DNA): TGTGCCAGCAGCTCGACAGGGTACACCAATCCACGTTTACCATACTATGGCTACACCTTC.

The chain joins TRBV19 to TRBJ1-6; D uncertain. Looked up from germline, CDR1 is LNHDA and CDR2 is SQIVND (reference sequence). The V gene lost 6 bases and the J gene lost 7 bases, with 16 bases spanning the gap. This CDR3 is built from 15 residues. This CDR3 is CASSAWRVVNSPLHF. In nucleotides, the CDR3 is TGTGCCAGTAGCGCCTGGCGGGTTGTGAATTCACCCCTCCACTTT.

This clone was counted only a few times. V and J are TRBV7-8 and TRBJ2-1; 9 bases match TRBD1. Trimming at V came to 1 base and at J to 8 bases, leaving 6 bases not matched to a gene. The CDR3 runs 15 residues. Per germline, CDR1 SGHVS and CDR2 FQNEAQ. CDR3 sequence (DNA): TGTGCCAGCAGCTTAGAGGGGACAGGGATACATGAGCAGTTCTTC. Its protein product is CASSLEGTGIHEQFF.

CDR3 DNA: TGTGCCAGCTCACCCTCCGGAGGTAACAATCAGCCCCAGCATTTT. Encoded protein: CASSPSGGNNQPQHF. The V and J genes are TRBV18 and TRBJ1-5; D is unclear. V dropped 3 bases and J dropped 3 bases, with 12 bases sitting between them. The CDR3 totals 15 residues. CDR1 KGHSH and CDR2 LQKENI come from the germline V gene.

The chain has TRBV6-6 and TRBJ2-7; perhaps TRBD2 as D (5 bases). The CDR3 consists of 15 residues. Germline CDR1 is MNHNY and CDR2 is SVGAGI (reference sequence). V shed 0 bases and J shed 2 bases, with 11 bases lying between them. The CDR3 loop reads CASSYSADGTYEQYF. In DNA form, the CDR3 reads TGTGCCAGCAGTTACTCAGCGGACGGAACCTACGAGCAGTACTTC.

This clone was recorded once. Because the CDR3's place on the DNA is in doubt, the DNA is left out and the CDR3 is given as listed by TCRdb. CDR3 region: CASSSSGMGNQPQHF. The chain is built from TRBV28 and TRBJ1-5. Inclusive of both ends, the CDR3 amounts to 15 amino acids. Looked up from germline, CDR1 is MDHEN and CDR2 is SYDVKM.

CDR3 sequence reads: CASSSPGGDRSTEAFF. The CDR3 coding sequence is TGTGCCAGCAGCTCCCCGGGGGGCGATAGGAGCACTGAAGCTTTCTTT. The chain recombines TRBV7-9 with TRBJ1-1, with D maybe TRBD1 (6 bases). V lost 4 bases to trimming and J lost 4 bases, with 19 bases between them. CDR1 and CDR2 from the germline V gene are SEHNR and FQNEAQ (reference sequence). This CDR3 spans 16 amino acids.

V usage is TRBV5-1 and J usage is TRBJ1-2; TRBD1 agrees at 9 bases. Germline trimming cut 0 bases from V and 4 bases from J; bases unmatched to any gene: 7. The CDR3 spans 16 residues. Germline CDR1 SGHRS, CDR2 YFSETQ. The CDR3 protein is CASSLARDREFYGYTF. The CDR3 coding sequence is TGCGCCAGCAGCTTGGCCCGGGACAGGGAGTTCTATGGCTACACCTTC. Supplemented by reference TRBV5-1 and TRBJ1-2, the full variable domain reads KAGVTQTPRYLIKTRGQQVTLSCSPISGHRSVSWYQQTPGQGLQFLFEYFSETQRNKGNFPGRFSGRQFSNSRSEMNVSTLELGDSALYLCASSLARDREFYGYTFGSGTRLTVV.

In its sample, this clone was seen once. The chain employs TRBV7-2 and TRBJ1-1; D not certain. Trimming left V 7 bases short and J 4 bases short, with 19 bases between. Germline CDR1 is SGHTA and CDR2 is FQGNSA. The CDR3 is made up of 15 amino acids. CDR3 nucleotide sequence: TGTGCCAGCATCCTAGCCGGGGTGCGGAGCACTGAAGCTTTCTTT. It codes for CASILAGVRSTEAFF.

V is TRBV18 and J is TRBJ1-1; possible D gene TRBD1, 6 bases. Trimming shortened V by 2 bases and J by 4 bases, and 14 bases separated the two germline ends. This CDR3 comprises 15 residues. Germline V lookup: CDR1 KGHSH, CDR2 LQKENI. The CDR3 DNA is TGTGCCAGCTCACCATGGGACATTATGTTCACTGAAGCTTTCTTT. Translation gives CASSPWDIMFTEAFF.

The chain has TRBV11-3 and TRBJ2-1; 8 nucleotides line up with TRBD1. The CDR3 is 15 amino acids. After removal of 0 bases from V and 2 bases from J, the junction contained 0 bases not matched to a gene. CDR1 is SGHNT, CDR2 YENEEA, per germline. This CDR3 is CASSLEQGAYNEQFF. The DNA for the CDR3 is TGTGCCAGCAGCTTAGAACAGGGGGCCTACAATGAGCAGTTCTTC.

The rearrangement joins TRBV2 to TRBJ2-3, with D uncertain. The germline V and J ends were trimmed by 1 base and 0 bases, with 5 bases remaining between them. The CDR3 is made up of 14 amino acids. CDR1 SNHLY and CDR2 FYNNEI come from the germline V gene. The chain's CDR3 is CASSEGESTDTQYF. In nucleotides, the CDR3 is TGTGCCAGCAGTGAAGGTGAGAGCACAGATACGCAGTATTTT.

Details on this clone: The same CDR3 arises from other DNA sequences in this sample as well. Here the CDR3 DNA reads TGTGCCAGCAGCTTACAGGGCTACGAGCAGTACTTC. Amino acids: CASSLQGYEQYF. The chain has TRBV7-2 and TRBJ2-7, with TRBD1 as a possible D gene (5 bases). This CDR3 has 12 residues. Germline V lookup: CDR1 SGHTA, CDR2 FQGNSA. Trimming took 2 bases from V and 3 from J, leaving 5 bases between them.

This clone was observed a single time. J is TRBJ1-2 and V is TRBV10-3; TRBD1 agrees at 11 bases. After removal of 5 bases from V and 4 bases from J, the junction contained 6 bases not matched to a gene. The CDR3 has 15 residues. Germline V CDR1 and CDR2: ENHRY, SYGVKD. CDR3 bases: TGTGCCATCAGTCCGGGACAGGGGGGGTTCTATGGCTACACCTTC. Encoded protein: CAISPGQGGFYGYTF.

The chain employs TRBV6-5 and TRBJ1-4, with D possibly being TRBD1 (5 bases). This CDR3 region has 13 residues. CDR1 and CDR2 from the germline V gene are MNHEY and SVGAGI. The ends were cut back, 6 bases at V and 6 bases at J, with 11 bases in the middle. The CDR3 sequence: CASRAGADEKLFF. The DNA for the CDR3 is TGTGCCAGCAGGGCTGGGGCAGATGAAAAACTGTTTTTT.